This T cell receptor beta chain was retrieved from a study of T cell responses to AZD1222 COVID-19 vaccine. This clone was observed a handful of times. Assay used: immunoSEQ multiplex PCR; TCRdb lists only in-frame clones, some missing. The sample carries more than 110,000 clones, approximately 85% recorded once. The CDR3 is 18 residues long. The V gene's germline CDR1 is LGHNA and CDR2 YNFKEQ. V lost 1 base and J lost 0; bases outside the gene matches: 6. The V and J genes are TRBV4-2 and TRBJ2-6; TRBD1 matches 7 bases. Sample: peripheral blood, taken on day 0 of AZD1222 vaccination. This TCR came from an adult in good health. CDR3: CASSQVQGSLSGANVLTF. CDR3 DNA sequence: TGTGCCAGCAGCCAAGTACAGGGGTCGCTCTCTGGGGCCAACGTCCTGACTTTC.